These 14 T cell receptor beta chains originate from one sample sequenced in a study of T cells in Graves' hyperthyroidism and ophthalmopathy. It was RNA transcripts that yielded the amplified TCR beta CDR3 regions. RT-PCR in the first round (using the HTBI primer set) targeted the TCR CDR3. TCRdb called the multiplex PCR reads again in MiXCR, with one record for every CDR3 protein. The top ten clones hold 2.5% to 4% of a sample with some 580,000 distinct CDR3 sequences, about 16% of them seen once. Material for sequencing was blood. These receptors were taken from a woman in her forties with Graves' ophthalmopathy.

Details on this clonotype: This may arise from a read error, as a much more abundant clone is one base away. The chain is built from TRBV3-1 and TRBJ2-3; 11 bases are a match to TRBD2. Germline lookup yields CDR1 LGHDT and CDR2 YNNKEL (reference sequence). V gave up 4 bases and J gave up 3 bases; unmatched junction bases: 3. This CDR3 has 15 amino acids. CDR3 in DNA: TGTGCCAGCAGCCCGACTAGCGGGGAGACAGATACGCAGTATTTT. The encoded protein is CASSPTSGETDTQYF.

About this clonotype: The CDR3 ends on some other residue instead of the conserved phenylalanine or tryptophan, so this is likely a read error. The chain joins TRBV6-5 to TRBJ1-1; the D is unclear. V was shortened by 4 bases and J by 3 bases, with 9 bases between the two germline ends. CDR1 and CDR2 from the germline V gene are MNHEY and SVGAGI. This CDR3 is built from 13 residues. The CDR3 spells CASSLGMDTEAFL. The CDR3 bases are TGTGCCAGCAGTTTAGGGATGGACACTGAAGCTTTCCTT.

Concerning this clonotype itself: A read error may explain this, as a much larger clone is one base away. V usage is TRBV28 and J usage is TRBJ2-7, with 7 bases matching TRBD2. Germline CDR1 MDHEN, CDR2 SYDVKM. The CDR3 runs to 12 residues. J was trimmed by 3 bases and V by 9 bases; bases with no gene match: 5. CDR3 sequence: CASASGGYEQYF. CDR3 bases: TGTGCCAGTGCTAGCGGAGGCTACGAGCAGTACTTC.

This clonotype was counted ten times or more. This chain connects TRBV20-1 to TRBJ1-5; TRBD1 is a possible D gene (5 bases). V shed 4 bases and J shed 2 bases, with 18 bases lying between them. CDR3 length: 16 residues. Germline CDR1 is DFQATT and CDR2 is SNEGSKA (reference sequence). CDR3 sequence reads: CSAISRTGNRNQPQHF. The CDR3 region has the DNA TGCAGTGCTATATCAAGAACAGGCAACCGCAATCAGCCCCAGCATTTT.

This clonotype was detected ten times or more. The chain is built from TRBV12-3 or TRBV12-4 and TRBJ2-5; either TRBD1 or TRBD2 may fit D (6 bases each). V dropped 4 bases and J dropped 5 bases, with 14 bases sitting between them. The CDR3 covers 14 residues. The CDR3: CASSSRGPGETQYF. The CDR3 DNA is TGTGCCAGCAGTTCCCGGGGGCCCGGGGAGACCCAGTACTTC.

The chain uses TRBV4-1 and TRBJ2-4; 9 bases align to TRBD1. With 1 base clipped from V and 0 bases from J, the junction kept 7 bases outside the gene matches. The V gene's germline CDR1 is MGHRA and CDR2 YSYEKL. The CDR3 is made up of 18 amino acids. The chain's CDR3 is CASSQAGTGNPAKNIQYF. CDR3 DNA: TGCGCCAGCAGCCAAGCAGGGACAGGGAACCCAGCCAAAAACATTCAGTACTTC.

This clonotype came up many times. The chain recombines TRBV11-2 with TRBJ2-4; TRBD1 matches at 8 bases. V was clipped by 5 bases and J by 5 bases; unmatched bases: 17. Germline assignment: CDR1 SGHAT and CDR2 FQNNGV. The CDR3 runs to 18 residues. CDR3 coding DNA: TGTGCCAGCAGCCAAATTACCCATTGGACAGGGACGCAAAACATTCAGTACTTC. Its translation: CASSQITHWTGTQNIQYF.

Note on this clonotype: One junction end disagrees with the germline gene, perhaps due to a read error. The rearrangement links TRBV20-1 to TRBJ1-1; no firm D call. The germline gives CDR1 DFQATT, CDR2 SNEGSKA (reference sequence). This CDR3 has 16 residues. CDR3 loop: CSARDSGETMNTETFF. In DNA, the CDR3 is TGCAGTGCTAGAGATTCAGGAGAAACAATGAACACTGAAACTTTCTTT.

The sample holds many counts of this clonotype. As DNA, the CDR3 is TGTGCCAGCAGCCTGAATTTGGGGAGGGCCTTAACCCGGACAGATACGCAGTATTTT. It is translated as CASSLNLGRALTRTDTQYF. The rearrangement joins TRBV7-9 to TRBJ2-3; 7 bases are shared with TRBD2. This CDR3 region has 19 residues. Germline CDR1 reads SEHNR; CDR2 reads FQNEAQ (reference sequence). J lost 3 bases, V lost 5 bases, and 20 bases had no gene match.

This clonotype was recorded at least ten times. J is TRBJ2-3 and V is TRBV11-1; D remains unclear. Trimming cost V 5 bases and J 1 base, with 19 bases left between them. The CDR3 has 17 residues. CDR1 and CDR2 from the germline V gene are SGHAT and FQDESV (reference sequence). CDR3 nucleotide sequence: TGTGCCAGCAGCAACATCGACACGGTTGGGGGCACAGATACGCAGTATTTT. Its translation is CASSNIDTVGGTDTQYF.

This clonotype has more than one count but fewer than ten. This sequence joins TRBV19 and TRBJ1-1, with no clear D. The germline gives CDR1 LNHDA, CDR2 SQIVND (reference sequence). The CDR3 sequence is 15 residues long. Trimming stripped 4 bases from V and 1 base from J, with 13 bases between. CDR3 sequence reads: CASSNNFETNTEAFF. DNA for the CDR3: TGTGCCAGTAGTAATAACTTTGAAACGAACACTGAAGCTTTCTTT.

The chain employs TRBV2 and TRBJ2-1, with TRBD2 matching 10 bases. The CDR3 contains 13 residues. Looked up from germline, CDR1 is SNHLY and CDR2 is FYNNEI. With 7 bases clipped from V and 8 bases from J, the junction kept 5 bases outside the gene matches. Here the CDR3 DNA reads TGTGCCAGCAACGGAGCGGGAGGGGATGAGCAGTTCTTC. It is translated as CASNGAGGDEQFF. The full variable domain, its missing parts supplied by reference TRBV2 and TRBJ2-1, is EPEVTQTPSHQVTQMGQEVILRCVPISNHLYFYWYRQILGQKVEFLVSFYNNEISEKSEIFDDQFSVERPDGSNFTLKIRSTKLEDSAMYFCASNGAGGDEQFFGPGTRLTVL.

This clonotype was recorded many times. The V call is TRBV28, the J call TRBJ2-3; perhaps TRBD2 as D (5 bases). The CDR3 covers 16 residues. Per the germline V gene, CDR1 is MDHEN and CDR2 is SYDVKM. Trimming took 8 bases from V and 0 from J, leaving 18 bases between them. The CDR3 spells CASSRPERTSTDTQYF. The DNA of the CDR3 is TGTGCCAGCTCCCGGCCCGAGCGGACTAGCACAGATACGCAGTATTTT.

The V and J genes are TRBV19 and TRBJ2-1; D remains unclear. Germline-derived CDR1 and CDR2 are LNHDA and SQIVND (reference sequence). Trimming removed 3 bases from V and 6 bases from J, with 18 bases in between. This CDR3 comprises 16 residues. CDR3 region: CASSIGMSASPNEQFF. The CDR3 DNA is TGTGCCAGTAGTATCGGCATGAGCGCCTCCCCCAATGAGCAGTTCTTC.